This T cell receptor beta chain was observed in a study of blood T cell repertoires in COVID-19. The overall study: The origin of the acute and convalescent COVID-19 samples was the United States, Italy and Spain.

In the original processing: How many nucleated cells were present was estimated from reference gene primer amplification. TCRdb's table, derived via immunoSEQ multiplex PCR, lists solely in-frame clones and lacks some. V and J calls and clone size come straight from that table; D and trimming were deduced from the DNA. The sample has 200,000 to 300,000 clones, around 84% seen once. The CDR3 length is 16 residues. In germline, CDR1 is SGHRS, CDR2 YFSETQ. V was pared by 4 bases and J by 6 bases, with 22 bases between. This chain links TRBV5-1 with TRBJ1-2; possible D gene TRBD1, 6 bases. Sample: peripheral blood. The TCR comes from a man aged 55 to 69 with acute or convalescent COVID-19. The CDR3 loop reads CASSPSVGGRGDGYTF. The CDR3 nucleotides are TGCGCCAGCAGCCCGTCGGTCGGGGGGCGAGGGGATGGCTACACCTTC. The full variable domain, its missing parts supplied by reference TRBV5-1 and TRBJ1-2, is KAGVTQTPRYLIKTRGQQVTLSCSPISGHRSVSWYQQTPGQGLQFLFEYFSETQRNKGNFPGRFSGRQFSNSRSEMNVSTLELGDSALYLCASSPSVGGRGDGYTFGSGTRLTVV.